Included here is one T cell receptor beta chain sequence, with context. Repertoires were generated with immunoSEQ multiplex PCR, while TCRdb's copy carries only in-frame clones and drops some. This table has about 55,000 clones, approximately 88% appearing once. This sample stems from a study of T cell responses to AZD1222 COVID-19 vaccine. CDR3 size: 16 residues. The germline V gene encodes CDR1 MNHEY and CDR2 SMNVEV (reference sequence). The V and J ends lost 6 bases and 2 bases, in that order; junction bases with no gene match: 8. This chain links TRBV27 with TRBJ2-1, with 9 bases identical to TRBD2. This clonotype was obtained from an adult in good health. The material was peripheral blood, obtained on day 0 of AZD1222 vaccination. CDR3 protein: CASSLASGDTYNEQFF. In DNA, the CDR3 is TGTGCCAGCAGCTTAGCTAGCGGGGATACCTACAATGAGCAGTTCTTC.